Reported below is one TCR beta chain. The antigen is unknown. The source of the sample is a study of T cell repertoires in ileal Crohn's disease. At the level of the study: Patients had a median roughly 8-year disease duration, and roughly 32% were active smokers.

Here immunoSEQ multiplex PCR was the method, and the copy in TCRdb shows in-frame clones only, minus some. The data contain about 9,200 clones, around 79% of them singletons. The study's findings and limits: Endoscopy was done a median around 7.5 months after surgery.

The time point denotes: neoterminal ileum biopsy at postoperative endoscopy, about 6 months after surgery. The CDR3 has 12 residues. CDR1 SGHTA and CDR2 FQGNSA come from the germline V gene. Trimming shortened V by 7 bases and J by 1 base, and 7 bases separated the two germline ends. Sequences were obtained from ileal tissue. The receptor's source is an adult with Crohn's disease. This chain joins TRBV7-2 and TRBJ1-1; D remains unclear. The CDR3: CASTYSNTEAFF. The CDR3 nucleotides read TGTGCCAGCACCTACTCGAACACTGAAGCTTTCTTT.